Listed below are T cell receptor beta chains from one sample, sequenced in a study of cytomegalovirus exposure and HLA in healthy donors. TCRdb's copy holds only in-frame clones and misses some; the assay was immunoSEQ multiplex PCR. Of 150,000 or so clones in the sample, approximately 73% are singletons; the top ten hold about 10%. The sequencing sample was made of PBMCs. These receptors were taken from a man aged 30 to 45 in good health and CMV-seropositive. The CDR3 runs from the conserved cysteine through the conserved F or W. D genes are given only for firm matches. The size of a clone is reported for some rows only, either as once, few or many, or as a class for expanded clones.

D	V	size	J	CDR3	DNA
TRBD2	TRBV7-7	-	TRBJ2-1	CASSLAGVDEQFF	TGTGCTAGCAGTCTAGCGGGAGTTGATGAGCAGTTCTTC
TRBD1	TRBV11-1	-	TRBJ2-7	CASSVDRDEQYF	TGTGCCAGCAGTGTGGACAGGGACGAGCAGTACTTC
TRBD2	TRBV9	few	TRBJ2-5	CASSSRGGAQETQYF	TGTGCCAGCAGCTCCCGGGGGGGGGCCCAGGAGACCCAGTACTTC
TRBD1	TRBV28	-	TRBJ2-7	CASSFRQGAYEQYF	TGTGCCAGCAGTTTTAGACAGGGGGCCTACGAGCAGTACTTC
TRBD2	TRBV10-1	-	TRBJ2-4	CASSESTSGSLAKNIQYF	TGCGCCAGCAGTGAGTCAACTAGCGGGTCACTAGCCAAAAACATTCAGTACTTC
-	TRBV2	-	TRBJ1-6	CASSDWGGDNSPLHF	TGTGCCAGCAGTGACTGGGGGGGTGATAATTCACCCCTCCACTTT
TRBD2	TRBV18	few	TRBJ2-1	CASSLPAGGQSNEQFF	TGTGCCAGCTCACTACCCGCGGGAGGGCAGTCCAATGAGCAGTTCTTC
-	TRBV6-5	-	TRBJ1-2	CASSYSSGDYGYTF	TGTGCCAGCAGTTACTCGTCGGGGGACTATGGCTACACCTTC
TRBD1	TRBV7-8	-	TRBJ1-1	CASSPAPTGYLAFF	TGTGCCAGCAGCCCCGCCCCGACAGGGTACCTCGCTTTCTTT
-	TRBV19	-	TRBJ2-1	CASSSRQARNEQFF	TGTGCCAGTAGTAGCCGACAGGCTCGCAATGAGCAGTTCTTC
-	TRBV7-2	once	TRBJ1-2	CASSPPRAQGYGYTF	TGTGCCAGCAGCCCCCCGAGGGCGCAAGGCTATGGCTACACCTTC
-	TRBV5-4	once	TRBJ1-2	CASRGLHYGYTF	TGTGCCAGCAGGGGGCTTCACTATGGCTACACCTTC
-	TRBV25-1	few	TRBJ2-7	CASSGWETYEQYF	TGTGCCAGCAGTGGCTGGGAGACCTACGAGCAGTACTTC
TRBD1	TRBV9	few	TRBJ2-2	CASNSGTATGELFF	TGTGCCAGCAACTCCGGGACAGCGACCGGGGAGCTGTTTTTT
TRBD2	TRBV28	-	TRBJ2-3	CASNPAGVTDTQYF	TGTGCCAGCAACCCAGCGGGAGTCACAGATACGCAGTATTTT
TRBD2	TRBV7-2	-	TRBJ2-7	CASSLVAAGGAYEQYF	TGTGCCAGCAGCTTAGTAGCAGCGGGAGGCGCCTACGAGCAGTACTTC
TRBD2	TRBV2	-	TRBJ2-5	CASRAGPPGAQYF	TGTGCCAGCAGAGCGGGACCCCCGGGGGCCCAGTACTTC
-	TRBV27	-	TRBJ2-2	CASSKNTGELFF	TGTGCCAGCAGCAAGAACACCGGGGAGCTGTTTTTT
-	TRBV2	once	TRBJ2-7	CASSPRDKDRYSYEQYF	TGTGCCAGCAGTCCCCGGGACAAAGACCGCTATTCCTACGAGCAGTACTTC
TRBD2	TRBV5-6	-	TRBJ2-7	CASSSRGRLADEQYF	TGTGCCAGCAGCTCGCGAGGGAGACTAGCGGACGAGCAGTACTTC
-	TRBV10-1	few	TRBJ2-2	CASSESRGIKDTGELFF	TGCGCCAGCAGTGAGTCGCGGGGCATAAAGGACACCGGGGAGCTGTTTTTT
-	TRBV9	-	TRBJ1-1	CASRGGYGMNTEAFF	TGTGCCAGCAGGGGGGGGTATGGGATGAACACTGAAGCTTTCTTT
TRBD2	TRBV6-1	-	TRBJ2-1	CASSETSGSIEQFF	TGTGCCAGCAGTGAAACTAGCGGGAGTATAGAGCAGTTCTTC
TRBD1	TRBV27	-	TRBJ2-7	CASTETPPGQGFYEQYF	TGTGCCAGCACCGAAACCCCCCCGGGACAGGGTTTCTACGAGCAGTACTTC
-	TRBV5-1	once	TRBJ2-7	CASSFRIGVDEQYF	TGCGCCAGCAGCTTCCGAATAGGGGTTGACGAGCAGTACTTC
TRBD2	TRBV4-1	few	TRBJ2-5	CASSRLAGGETQYF	TGCGCCAGCAGCCGTCTTGCGGGGGGAGAGACCCAGTACTTC
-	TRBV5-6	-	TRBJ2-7	CASSLGGDPLYEQYF	TGTGCCAGCAGCTTGGGGGGGGACCCTCTCTACGAGCAGTACTTC
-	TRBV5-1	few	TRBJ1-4	CASSLGAGDEKLFF	TGCGCCAGCAGCTTGGGGGCCGGTGATGAAAAACTGTTTTTT
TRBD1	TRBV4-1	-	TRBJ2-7	CASSLGQGVAYEQYF	TGCGCCAGCAGCCTGGGACAGGGGGTCGCCTACGAGCAGTACTTC
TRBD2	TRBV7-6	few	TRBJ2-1	CASSLGNGLAGGGDEQFF	TGTGCCAGCAGCTTAGGAAACGGACTAGCGGGAGGCGGCGATGAGCAGTTCTTC
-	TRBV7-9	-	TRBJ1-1	CASSLSLNTEAFF	TGTGCCAGCAGCTTGAGTCTGAACACTGAAGCTTTCTTT
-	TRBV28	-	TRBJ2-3	CASSLGTSTDTQYF	TGTGCCAGCAGTTTAGGGACTAGCACAGATACGCAGTATTTT
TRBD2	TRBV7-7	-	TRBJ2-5	CASSLTGGETQYF	TGTGCTAGCAGCCTAACGGGAGGAGAGACCCAGTACTTC
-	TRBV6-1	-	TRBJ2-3	CASRKGLDHTQYF	TGTGCCAGCAGGAAAGGACTTGACCATACGCAGTATTTT
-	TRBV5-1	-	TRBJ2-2	CASSPANTGELFF	TGCGCCAGCAGCCCCGCGAACACCGGGGAGCTGTTTTTT
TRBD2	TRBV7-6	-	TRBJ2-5	CASSLGRTSTETQYF	TGTGCCAGCAGCTTAGGCCGGACTAGCACGGAGACCCAGTACTTC
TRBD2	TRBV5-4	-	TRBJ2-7	CASSLAQGLAGVSYEQYF	TGTGCCAGCAGCTTGGCCCAGGGACTAGCGGGGGTCTCCTACGAGCAGTACTTC